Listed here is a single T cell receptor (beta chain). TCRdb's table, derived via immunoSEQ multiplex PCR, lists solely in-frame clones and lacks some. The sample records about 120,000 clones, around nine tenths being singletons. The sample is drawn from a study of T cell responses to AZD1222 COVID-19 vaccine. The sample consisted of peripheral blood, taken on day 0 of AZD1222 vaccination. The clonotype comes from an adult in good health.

The CDR3 region is CASSAPLGTGESPLHF. The CDR3 bases are TGTGCCAGCAGCGCACCCCTGGGGACAGGGGAATCACCCCTCCACTTT. The rearrangement joins TRBV13 to TRBJ1-6; 10 nucleotides align to TRBD1. Losses at the gene ends were 5 bases for V and 10 bases for J; bases not matched to a gene: 11. CDR1 and CDR2 from the germline V gene are PRHDT and FYEKMQ (reference sequence). The CDR3 runs 16 residues.